The source of this T cell receptor (beta chain) is a study of T cells after yellow fever vaccination. Overall study results and limits: CD4 and CD8 compartments shared a small share of clonotypes.

This clonotype was detected a few times. What it recognizes is unknown. The DNA is omitted, as the CDR3 cannot be located on it reliably, and the CDR3 follows TCRdb's listing. TCRdb analysed the 5' RACE reads with MiXCR anew, one entry per CDR3 protein. Of almost 600,000 distinct CDR3 sequences in the sample, roughly 14% were seen once. The receptor was isolated from a man aged 30 to 39 who received the YFV17D yellow fever vaccine. This specimen was PBMCs, taken on the day of the yellow fever booster vaccination.

The CDR3 is CISVPEATNLGCAYEQYF. The chain links TRBV7-5 to TRBJ2-7. TRBV7-5 is a pseudogene locus. The CDR3 spans 18 residues, counting both ends.